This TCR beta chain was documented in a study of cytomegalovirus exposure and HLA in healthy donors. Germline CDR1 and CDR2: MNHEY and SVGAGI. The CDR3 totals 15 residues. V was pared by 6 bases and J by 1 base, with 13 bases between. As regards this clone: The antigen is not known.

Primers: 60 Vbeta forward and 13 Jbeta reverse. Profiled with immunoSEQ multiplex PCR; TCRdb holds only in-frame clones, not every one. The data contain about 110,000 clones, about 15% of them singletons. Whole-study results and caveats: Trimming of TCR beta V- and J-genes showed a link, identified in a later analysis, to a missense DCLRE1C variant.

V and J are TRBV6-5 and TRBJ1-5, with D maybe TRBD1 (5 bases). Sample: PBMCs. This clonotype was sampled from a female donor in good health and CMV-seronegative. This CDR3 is CASRRQKSSNQPQHF. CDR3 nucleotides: TGTGCCAGCAGGCGACAGAAGTCGAGCAATCAGCCCCAGCATTTT.